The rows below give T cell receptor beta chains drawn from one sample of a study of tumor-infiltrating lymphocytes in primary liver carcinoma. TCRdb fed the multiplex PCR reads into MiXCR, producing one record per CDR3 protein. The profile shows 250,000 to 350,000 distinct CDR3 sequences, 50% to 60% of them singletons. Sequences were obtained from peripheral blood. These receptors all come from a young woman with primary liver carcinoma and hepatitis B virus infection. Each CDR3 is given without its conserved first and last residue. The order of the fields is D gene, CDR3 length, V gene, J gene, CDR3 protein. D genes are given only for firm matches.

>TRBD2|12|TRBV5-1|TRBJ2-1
ASSSGSKYNEQF
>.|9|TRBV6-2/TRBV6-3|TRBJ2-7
ASRSIYEQY
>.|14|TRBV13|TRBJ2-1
ASSLFGWEANNEQF
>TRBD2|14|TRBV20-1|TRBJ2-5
SARDSGRAIQETQY
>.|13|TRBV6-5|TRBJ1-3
ASSYRSYSGNTIY
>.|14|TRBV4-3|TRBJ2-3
SSSQDLGEITDTQY
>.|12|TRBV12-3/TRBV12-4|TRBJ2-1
ASRLREGANEQF
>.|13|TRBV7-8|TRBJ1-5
ASSITENSNQPQH
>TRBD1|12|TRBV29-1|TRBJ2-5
SSSKDRERETQY
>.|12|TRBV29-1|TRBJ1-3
SVRLQLSGNTIY
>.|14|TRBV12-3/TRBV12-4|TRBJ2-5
ASMKRIVGLQETQY
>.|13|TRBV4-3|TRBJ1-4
ASSQEGAVAEKLF
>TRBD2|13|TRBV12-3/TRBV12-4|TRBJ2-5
ASSSSSSGVETQY
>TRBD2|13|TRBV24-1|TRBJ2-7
ATSGGTSRSYEQY
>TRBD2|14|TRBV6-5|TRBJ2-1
ASSYSSGMGDNERF